The following is a T cell receptor beta chain sequence with its context. CDR1 is SNHLY, CDR2 FYNNEI, per germline. V gave up 5 bases and J gave up 4 bases, with 15 bases separating them. The CDR3 contains 15 residues. The data derive from a study of blood T cell repertoires in COVID-19. About the study: T cells, B-cell-depleted T cells, or PBMCs supplied cDNA or gDNA.

Authors' data handling: Using reference gene primer amplification, nucleated cell counts were estimated. The table came from immunoSEQ multiplex PCR; TCRdb's copy has only in-frame clones and leaves some out. That table supplies the V and J calls and clone size; D and trimming were determined from the DNA. The data hold about 140,000 clones, with over 80% observed a single time. The receptor comes from an elderly woman with acute or convalescent COVID-19. Sequencing was carried out using peripheral blood. The chain couples TRBV2 to TRBJ1-3; possibly TRBD1 for D (5 bases). CDR3 nucleotide sequence: TGTGCCAGCAGTCGGTTCCTGGGGGGAGGAAACACCATATATTTT. It encodes CASSRFLGGGNTIYF.